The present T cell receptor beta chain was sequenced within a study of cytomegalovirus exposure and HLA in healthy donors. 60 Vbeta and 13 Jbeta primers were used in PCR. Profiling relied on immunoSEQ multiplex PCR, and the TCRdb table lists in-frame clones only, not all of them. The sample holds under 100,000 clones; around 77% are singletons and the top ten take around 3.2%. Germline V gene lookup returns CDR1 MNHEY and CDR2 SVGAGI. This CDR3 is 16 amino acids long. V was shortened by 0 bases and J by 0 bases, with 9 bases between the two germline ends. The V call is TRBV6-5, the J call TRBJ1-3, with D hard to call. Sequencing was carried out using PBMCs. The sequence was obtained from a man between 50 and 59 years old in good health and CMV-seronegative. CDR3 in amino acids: CASSYSLHNSGNTIYF. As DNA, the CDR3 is TGTGCCAGCAGTTACTCGTTGCACAACTCTGGAAACACCATATATTTT.